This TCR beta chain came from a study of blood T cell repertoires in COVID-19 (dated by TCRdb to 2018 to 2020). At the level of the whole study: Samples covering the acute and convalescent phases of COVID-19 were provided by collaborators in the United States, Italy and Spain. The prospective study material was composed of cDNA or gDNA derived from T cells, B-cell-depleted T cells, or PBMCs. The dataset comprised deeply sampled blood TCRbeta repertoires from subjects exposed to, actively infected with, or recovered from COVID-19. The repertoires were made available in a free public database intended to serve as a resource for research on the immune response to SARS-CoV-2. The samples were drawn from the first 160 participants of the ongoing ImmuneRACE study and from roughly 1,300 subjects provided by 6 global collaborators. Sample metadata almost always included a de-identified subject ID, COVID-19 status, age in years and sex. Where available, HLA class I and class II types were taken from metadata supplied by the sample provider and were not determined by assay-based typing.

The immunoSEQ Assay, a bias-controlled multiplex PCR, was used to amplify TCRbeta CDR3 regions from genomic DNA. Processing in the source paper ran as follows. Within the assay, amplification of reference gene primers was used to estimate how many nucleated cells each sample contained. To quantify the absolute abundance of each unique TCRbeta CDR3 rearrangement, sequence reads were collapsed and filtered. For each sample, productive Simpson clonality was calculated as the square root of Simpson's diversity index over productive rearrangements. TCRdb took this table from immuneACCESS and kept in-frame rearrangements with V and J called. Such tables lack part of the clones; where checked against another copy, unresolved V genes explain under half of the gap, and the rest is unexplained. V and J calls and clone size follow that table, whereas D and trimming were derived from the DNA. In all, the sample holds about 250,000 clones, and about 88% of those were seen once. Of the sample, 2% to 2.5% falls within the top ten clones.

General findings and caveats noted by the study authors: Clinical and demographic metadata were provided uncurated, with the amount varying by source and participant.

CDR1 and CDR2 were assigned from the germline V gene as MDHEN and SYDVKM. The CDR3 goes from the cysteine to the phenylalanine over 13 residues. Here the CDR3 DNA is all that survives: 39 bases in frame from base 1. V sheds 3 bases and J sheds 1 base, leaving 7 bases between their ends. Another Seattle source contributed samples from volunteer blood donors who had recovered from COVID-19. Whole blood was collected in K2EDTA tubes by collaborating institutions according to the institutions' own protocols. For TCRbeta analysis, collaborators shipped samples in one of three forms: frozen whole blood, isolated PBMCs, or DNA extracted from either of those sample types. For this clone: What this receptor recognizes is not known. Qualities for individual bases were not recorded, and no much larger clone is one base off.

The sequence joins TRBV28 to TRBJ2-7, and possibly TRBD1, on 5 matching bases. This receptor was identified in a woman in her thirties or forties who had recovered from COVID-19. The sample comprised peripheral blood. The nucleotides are TGTGCCAGCAGTTTGACAGAGTCCTACGAGCAGTACTTC. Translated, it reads CASSLTESYEQYF.